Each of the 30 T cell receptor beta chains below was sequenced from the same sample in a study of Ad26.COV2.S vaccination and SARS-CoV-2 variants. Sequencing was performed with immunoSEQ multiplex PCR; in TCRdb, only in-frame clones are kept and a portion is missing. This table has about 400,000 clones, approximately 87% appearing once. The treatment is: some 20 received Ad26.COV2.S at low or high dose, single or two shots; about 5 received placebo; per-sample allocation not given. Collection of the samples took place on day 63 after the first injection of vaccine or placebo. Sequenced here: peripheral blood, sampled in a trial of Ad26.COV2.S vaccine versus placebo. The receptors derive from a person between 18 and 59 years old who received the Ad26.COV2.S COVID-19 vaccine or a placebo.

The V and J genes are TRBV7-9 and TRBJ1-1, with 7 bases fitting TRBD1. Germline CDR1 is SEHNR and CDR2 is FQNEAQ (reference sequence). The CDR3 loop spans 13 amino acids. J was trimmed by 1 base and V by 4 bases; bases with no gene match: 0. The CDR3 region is CASSWTGNTEAFF. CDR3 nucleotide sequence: TGTGCCAGCAGCTGGACAGGGAACACTGAAGCTTTCTTT.

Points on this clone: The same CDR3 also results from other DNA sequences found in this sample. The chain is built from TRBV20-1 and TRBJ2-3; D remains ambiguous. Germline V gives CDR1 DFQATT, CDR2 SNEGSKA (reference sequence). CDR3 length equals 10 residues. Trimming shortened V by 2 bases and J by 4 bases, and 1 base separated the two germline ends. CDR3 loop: CSARSDTQYF. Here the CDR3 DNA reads TGCAGTGCTAGATCAGATACGCAGTATTTT.

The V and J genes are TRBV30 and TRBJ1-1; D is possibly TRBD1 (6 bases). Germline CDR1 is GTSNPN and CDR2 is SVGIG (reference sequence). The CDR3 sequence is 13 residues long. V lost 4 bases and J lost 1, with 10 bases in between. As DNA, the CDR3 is TGTGCCTGGACGATGGACAGGAACACTGAAGCTTTCTTT. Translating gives CAWTMDRNTEAFF.

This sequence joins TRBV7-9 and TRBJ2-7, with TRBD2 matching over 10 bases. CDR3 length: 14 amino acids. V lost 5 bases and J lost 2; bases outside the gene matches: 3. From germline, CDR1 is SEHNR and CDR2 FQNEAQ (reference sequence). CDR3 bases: TGTGCCAGCAGCCCTAGCGGGGGCACCTACGAGCAGTACTTC. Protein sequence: CASSPSGGTYEQYF.

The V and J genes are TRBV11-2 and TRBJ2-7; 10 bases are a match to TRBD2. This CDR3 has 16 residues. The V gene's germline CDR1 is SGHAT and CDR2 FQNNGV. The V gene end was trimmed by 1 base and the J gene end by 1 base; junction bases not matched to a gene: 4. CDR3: CASSLVQRGGSYEQYF. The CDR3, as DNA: TGTGCCAGCAGCTTAGTGCAGCGGGGGGGGTCCTACGAGCAGTACTTC.

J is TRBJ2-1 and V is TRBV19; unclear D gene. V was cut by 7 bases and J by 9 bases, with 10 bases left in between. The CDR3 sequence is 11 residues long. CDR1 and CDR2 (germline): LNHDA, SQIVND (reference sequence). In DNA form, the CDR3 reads TGTGCCAGTATGGCTAGGGCTGAGCAGTTCTTC. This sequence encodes CASMARAEQFF.

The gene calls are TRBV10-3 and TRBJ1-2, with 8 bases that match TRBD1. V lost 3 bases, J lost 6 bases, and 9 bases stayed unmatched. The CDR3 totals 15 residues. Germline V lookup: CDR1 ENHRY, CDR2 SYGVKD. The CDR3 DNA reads TGTGCCATCAGTGATCAGGGGGCTCTAGCCCATGGCTACACCTTC. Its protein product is CAISDQGALAHGYTF.

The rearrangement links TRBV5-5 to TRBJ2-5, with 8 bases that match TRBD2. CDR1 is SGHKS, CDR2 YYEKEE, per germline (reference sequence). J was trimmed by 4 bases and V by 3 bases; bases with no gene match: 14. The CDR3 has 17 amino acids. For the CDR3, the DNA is TGTGCCAGCAGCTCAGACCTACGGGGGGGACTAGTAGAGACCCAGTACTTC. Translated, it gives CASSSDLRGGLVETQYF.

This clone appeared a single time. DNA of the CDR3: TGCAGTGCTACAACAGGCTACGAGCAGTACTTC. This sequence encodes CSATTGYEQYF. The chain carries TRBV20-1 and TRBJ2-7, with D perhaps TRBD1 (5 bases). V lost 4 bases to trimming and J lost 3 bases, with 7 bases between them. This CDR3 spans 11 amino acids. Germline lookup yields CDR1 DFQATT and CDR2 SNEGSKA (reference sequence).

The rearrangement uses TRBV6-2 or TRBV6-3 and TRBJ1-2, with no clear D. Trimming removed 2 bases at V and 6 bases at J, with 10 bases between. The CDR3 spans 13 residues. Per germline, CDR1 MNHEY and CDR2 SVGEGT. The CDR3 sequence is CASSYPQKDGYTF. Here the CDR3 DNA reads TGTGCCAGCAGTTACCCCCAGAAGGATGGCTACACCTTC.

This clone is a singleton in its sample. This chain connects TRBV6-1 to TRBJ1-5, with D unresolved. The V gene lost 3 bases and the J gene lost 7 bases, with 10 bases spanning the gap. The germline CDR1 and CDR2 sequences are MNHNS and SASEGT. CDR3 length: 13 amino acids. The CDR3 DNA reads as TGTGCCAGCAGTGATTGGTCGTCCCAGCCCCAGCATTTT. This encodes CASSDWSSQPQHF.

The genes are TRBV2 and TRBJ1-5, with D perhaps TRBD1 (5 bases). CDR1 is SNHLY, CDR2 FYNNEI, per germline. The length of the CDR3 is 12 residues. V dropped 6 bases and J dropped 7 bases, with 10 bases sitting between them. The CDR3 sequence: CASRGGGQPQHF. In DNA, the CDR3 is TGTGCCAGCAGGGGTGGGGGGCAGCCCCAGCATTTT.

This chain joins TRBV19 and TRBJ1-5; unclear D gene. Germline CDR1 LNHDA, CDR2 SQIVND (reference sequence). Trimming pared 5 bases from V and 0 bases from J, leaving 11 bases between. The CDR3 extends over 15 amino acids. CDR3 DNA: TGTGCCAGTAGTTCCTGGGGAGGTAGCAATCAGCCCCAGCATTTT. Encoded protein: CASSSWGGSNQPQHF. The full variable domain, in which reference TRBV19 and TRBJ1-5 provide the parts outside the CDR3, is DGGITQSPKYLFRKEGQNVTLSCEQNLNHDAMYWYRQDPGQGLRLIYYSQIVNDFQKGDIAEGYSVSREKKESFPLTVTSAQKNPTAFYLCASSSWGGSNQPQHFGDGTRLSIL.

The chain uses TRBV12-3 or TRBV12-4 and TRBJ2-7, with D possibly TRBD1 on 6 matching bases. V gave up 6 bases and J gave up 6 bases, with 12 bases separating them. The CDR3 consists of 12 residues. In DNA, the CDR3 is TGTGCCAGCAGCCTACAGGGACGCGAGCAGTACTTC. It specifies CASSLQGREQYF.

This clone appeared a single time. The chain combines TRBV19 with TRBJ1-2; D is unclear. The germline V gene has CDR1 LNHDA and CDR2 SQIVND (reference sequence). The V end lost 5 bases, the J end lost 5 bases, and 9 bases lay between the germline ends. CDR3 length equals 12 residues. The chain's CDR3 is CASSLPLYGYTF. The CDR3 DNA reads TGTGCCAGTAGTCTCCCCCTATATGGCTACACCTTC.

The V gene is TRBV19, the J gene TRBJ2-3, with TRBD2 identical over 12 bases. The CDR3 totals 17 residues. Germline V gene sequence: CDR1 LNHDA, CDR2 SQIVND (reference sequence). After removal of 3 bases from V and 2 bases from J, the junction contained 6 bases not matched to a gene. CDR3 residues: CASSIWLAGGATDTQYF. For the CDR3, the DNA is TGTGCCAGTAGTATCTGGCTAGCGGGGGGGGCCACAGATACGCAGTATTTT.

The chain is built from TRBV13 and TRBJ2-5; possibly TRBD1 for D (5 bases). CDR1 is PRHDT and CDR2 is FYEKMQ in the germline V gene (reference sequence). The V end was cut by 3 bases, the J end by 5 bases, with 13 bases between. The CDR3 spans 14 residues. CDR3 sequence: CASSLGPLGETQYF. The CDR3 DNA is TGTGCCAGCAGCTTGGGGCCTTTAGGGGAGACCCAGTACTTC.

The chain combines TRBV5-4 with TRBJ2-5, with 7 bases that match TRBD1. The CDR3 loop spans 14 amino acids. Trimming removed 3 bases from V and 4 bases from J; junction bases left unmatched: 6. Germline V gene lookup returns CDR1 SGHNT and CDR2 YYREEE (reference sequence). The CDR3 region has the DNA TGTGCCAGCAGCTCCGGGACAGTGACAGAGACCCAGTACTTC. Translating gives CASSSGTVTETQYF. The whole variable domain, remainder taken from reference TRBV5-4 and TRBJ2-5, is ETGVTQSPTHLIKTRGQQVTLRCSSQSGHNTVSWYQQALGQGPQFIFQYYREEENGRGNFPPRFSGLQFPNYSSELNVNALELDDSALYLCASSSGTVTETQYFGPGTRLLVL.

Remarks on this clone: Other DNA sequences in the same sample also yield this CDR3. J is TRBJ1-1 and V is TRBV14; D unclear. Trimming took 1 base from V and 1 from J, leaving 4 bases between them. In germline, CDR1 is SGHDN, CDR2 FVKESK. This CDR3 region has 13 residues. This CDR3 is CASSQGQNTEAFF. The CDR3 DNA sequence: TGTGCCAGCAGCCAAGGGCAGAACACTGAAGCTTTCTTT.

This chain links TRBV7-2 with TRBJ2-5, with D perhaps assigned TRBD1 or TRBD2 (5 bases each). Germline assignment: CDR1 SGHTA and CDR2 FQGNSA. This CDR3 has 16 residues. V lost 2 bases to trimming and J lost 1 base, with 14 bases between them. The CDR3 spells CASSLRVWGIQETQYF. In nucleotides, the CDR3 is TGTGCCAGCAGCTTACGTGTCTGGGGGATCCAAGAGACCCAGTACTTC.

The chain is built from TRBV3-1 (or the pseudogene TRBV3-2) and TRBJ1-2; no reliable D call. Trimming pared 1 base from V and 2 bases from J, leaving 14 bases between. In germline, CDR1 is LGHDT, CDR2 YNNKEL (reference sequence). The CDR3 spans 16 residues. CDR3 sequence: CASSQGFQQINYGYTF. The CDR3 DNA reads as TGTGCCAGCAGCCAAGGGTTCCAGCAAATCAACTATGGCTACACCTTC.

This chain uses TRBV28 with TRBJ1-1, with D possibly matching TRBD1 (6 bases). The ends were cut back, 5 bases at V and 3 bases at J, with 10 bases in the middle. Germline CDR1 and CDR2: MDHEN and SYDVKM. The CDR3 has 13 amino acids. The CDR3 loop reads CASSPTGYTEAFF. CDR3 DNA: TGTGCCAGCAGTCCCACAGGGTACACTGAAGCTTTCTTT. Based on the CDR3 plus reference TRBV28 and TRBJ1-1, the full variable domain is DVKVTQSSRYLVKRTGEKVFLECVQDMDHENMFWYRQDPGLGLRLIYFSYDVKMKEKGDIPEGYSVSREKKERFSLILESASTNQTSMYLCASSPTGYTEAFFGQGTRLTVV.

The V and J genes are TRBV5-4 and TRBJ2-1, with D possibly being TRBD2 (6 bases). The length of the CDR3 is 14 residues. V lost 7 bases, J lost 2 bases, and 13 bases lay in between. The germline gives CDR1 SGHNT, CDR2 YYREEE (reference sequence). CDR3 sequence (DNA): TGTGCCAGCGGAAGGGACTCGGCCTACAATGAGCAGTTCTTC. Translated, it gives CASGRDSAYNEQFF.

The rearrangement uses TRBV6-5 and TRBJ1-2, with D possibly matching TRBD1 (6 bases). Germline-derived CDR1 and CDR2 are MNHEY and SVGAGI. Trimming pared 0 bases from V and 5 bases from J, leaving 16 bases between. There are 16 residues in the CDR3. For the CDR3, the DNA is TGTGCCAGCAGTTACTCTCAAAGGGCGAGGGGGTATGGCTACACCTTC. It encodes CASSYSQRARGYGYTF.

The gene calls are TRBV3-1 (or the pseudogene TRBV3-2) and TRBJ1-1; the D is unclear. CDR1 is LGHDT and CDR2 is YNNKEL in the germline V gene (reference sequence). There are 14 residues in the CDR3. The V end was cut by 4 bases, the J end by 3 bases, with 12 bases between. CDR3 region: CASSPRVRDTEAFF. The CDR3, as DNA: TGTGCCAGCAGCCCAAGAGTGAGGGACACTGAAGCTTTCTTT.

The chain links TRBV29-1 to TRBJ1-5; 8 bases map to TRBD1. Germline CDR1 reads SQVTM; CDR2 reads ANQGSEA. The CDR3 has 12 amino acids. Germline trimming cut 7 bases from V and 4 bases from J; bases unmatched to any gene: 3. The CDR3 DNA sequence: TGCAGCGCACGGACAGGGAATCAGCCCCAGCATTTT. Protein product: CSARTGNQPQHF.

CDR3 amino acids: CASSIVPGTEPNYGYTF. CDR3 DNA sequence: TGTGCCAGTAGTATAGTCCCAGGGACAGAACCTAACTATGGCTACACCTTC. The genes are TRBV19 and TRBJ1-2; TRBD1 agrees at 7 bases. There are 17 residues in the CDR3. Germline CDR1 is LNHDA and CDR2 is SQIVND (reference sequence). The trim removed 1 base at V and 0 bases at J, leaving 8 bases unmatched.

CDR3 region: CASSLLPTSVNEQYF. The CDR3 DNA follows: TGTGCCAGCAGTTTACTCCCGACTAGCGTAAACGAGCAGTACTTC. The rearrangement uses TRBV27 and TRBJ2-7; TRBD2 agrees at 8 bases. The CDR3 runs to 15 residues. CDR1 is MNHEY, CDR2 SMNVEV, per germline (reference sequence). J gave up 5 bases and V 2 bases, and 8 bases lay outside the gene matches.

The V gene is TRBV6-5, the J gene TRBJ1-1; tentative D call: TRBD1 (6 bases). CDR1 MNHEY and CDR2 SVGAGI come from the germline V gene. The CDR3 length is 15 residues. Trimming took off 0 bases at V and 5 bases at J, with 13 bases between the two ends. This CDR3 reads CASSYSGGAGTEAFF. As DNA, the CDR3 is TGTGCCAGCAGTTACTCGGGGGGGGCTGGGACTGAAGCTTTCTTT.

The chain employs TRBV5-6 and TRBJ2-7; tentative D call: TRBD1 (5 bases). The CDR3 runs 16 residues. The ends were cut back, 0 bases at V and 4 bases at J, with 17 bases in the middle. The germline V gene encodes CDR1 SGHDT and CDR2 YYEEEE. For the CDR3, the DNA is TGTGCCAGCAGCTTGGCCAAAGGGGCCCTTTCTTACGAGCAGTACTTC. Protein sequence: CASSLAKGALSYEQYF.